Here is one T cell receptor (beta chain) with its context. Participants had their cohort set by participant-reported clinical history. Deletions cut 5 bases from V and 3 bases from J, with 16 bases between. This CDR3 is 16 amino acids long. Germline assignment: CDR1 SGHTA and CDR2 FQGNSA. This specimen comes from a study of blood T cell repertoires in COVID-19. Method: immunoSEQ multiplex PCR; TCRdb's copy keeps in-frame clones and lacks some. The sample lists fewer than 300,000 clones; more than 85% were seen once. The sequenced sample consisted of PBMCs or T cells enriched from blood (not recorded which). The clonotype originates from a man aged 40-55 years who had recovered from COVID-19. V gene TRBV7-2 combines with J gene TRBJ1-4; TRBD1 is a possible D gene (6 bases). The CDR3 reads CASSVRGGVANEKLFF. The CDR3 DNA follows: TGTGCCAGCAGCGTCAGGGGCGGCGTGGCTAATGAAAAACTGTTTTTT.